A single T cell receptor (beta chain) is shown here with its context. The data derive from a study of blood T cell repertoires in COVID-19. Study-level information: From T cells, B-cell-depleted T cells, or PBMCs came the material, which was cDNA or gDNA.

Per germline, CDR1 SGHTA and CDR2 FQGNSA. The CDR3 spans 15 residues. V shed 5 bases, J shed 6 bases, and the junction held 13 bases outside the gene matches. Those enrolled in Seattle joined during active infection and were followed longitudinally afterward. As originally analysed: Amplification from reference gene primers served as the basis for estimated nucleated cell counts. Using immunoSEQ multiplex PCR, the repertoire was profiled, and TCRdb retains in-frame clones only, with some absent. The DNA gave D and trimming, while V, J and clone size come from that table. Among fewer than 250,000 clones, 65% to 90% were seen once, and the ten largest hold 11%.

This receptor was obtained from a man aged 50 to 59 with COVID-19, enrolled during active disease. The sequencing sample was made of peripheral blood. The chain has TRBV7-2 and TRBJ2-7; 7 positions match TRBD1. The CDR3 loop reads CASSPSGDRVFEQYF. Here the CDR3 DNA reads TGTGCCAGCAGCCCCAGCGGTGACAGGGTATTCGAGCAGTACTTC.